This record concerns one TCR beta chain sequence. Its target is unknown. The sample is drawn from a study of regulatory and conventional T cells in RAG deficiency. The sorted conventional CD4+ T cells were CD25-low and CD127-high, with genomic DNA sequenced. Study findings and constraints: Sorted Omenn CD25-high CD127-low cells may not be bona fide Tregs. Patient subsets had shorter CDR3s; Omenn Treg-Tconv overlap exceeded 90%.

Clones were sequenced by immunoSEQ multiplex PCR, and TCRdb holds only the in-frame ones, with some missing. The sample carries more than 35,000 clones, 90% recorded once. The CDR3 is 15 residues long. Trimming took 9 bases from V and 0 from J, leaving 15 bases between them. Germline lookup yields CDR1 MDHEN and CDR2 SYDVKM. The same sample was also studied in work on regulatory T cells. That source notes: Primers: 52 TRBV forward and 13 TRBJ reverse.

Specimen: CD4+ effector T cells sorted from blood. The V call is TRBV28, the J call TRBJ1-5, with TRBD1 as a possible D gene (5 bases). The sequence was obtained from a human donor in good health. CDR3 loop: CASGGEFLSNQPQHF. The DNA of the CDR3 is TGTGCCAGTGGGGGGGAGTTCCTTAGCAATCAGCCCCAGCATTTT.